Sequencing of this TCR beta chain was carried out in a study of T cells in Graves' hyperthyroidism and ophthalmopathy. The wider study: Prior to any treatment, at the point of initial diagnosis, peripheral blood was collected.

At least ten counts were recorded for this clonotype. V gave up 3 bases and J gave up 4 bases, with 12 bases separating them. CDR1 and CDR2 from the germline V gene are SNHLY and FYNNEI. The CDR3 spans 14 residues. The TCR beta CDR3 regions underwent amplification using RNA transcripts as the source. With the HTBI primer set, the TCR CDR3 went through a first round of RT-PCR. TCRdb reprocessed the multiplex PCR reads with MiXCR, giving one entry per CDR3 protein. The repertoire consists of about 380,000 distinct CDR3 sequences, with approximately 17% occurring once and the leading ten covering over 35%.

The receptor comes from a man aged 18-30 years with Graves' ophthalmopathy. The sequenced sample was blood. The V call is TRBV2, the J call TRBJ1-1; D is undetermined. In DNA form, the CDR3 reads TGTGCCAGCAGTGAGGGAGGGTGGAGCACTGAAGCTTTCTTT. This sequence encodes CASSEGGWSTEAFF.